This T cell receptor (beta chain) was sequenced for a study of tissue T cells after allogeneic stem cell transplantation. Only in-frame clones appear in the TCRdb table, and some are missing; sequencing was by immunoSEQ multiplex PCR. The repertoire consists of nearly 7,000 clones, with around 37% occurring once and the leading ten covering 6.3%. The sample's time point: mouse harvest day 14 after allogeneic transplant. Each mouse received 10^7 T-cell-depleted marrow cells plus 10^6 splenic CD5+ T cells by tail vein. Concerning this clone itself: Any gene name here is a mouse gene name. The read terminates 1 residue ahead of where the CDR3 ends, so the germline J gene completes it.

Germline V gene data show CDR1 as SGHLS and CDR2 as HYDKME. This CDR3 has 12 residues. Between the trimmed V and J ends, which lost 1 base and 4 bases, there was a span of 5 bases. This receptor was identified in a female BALB/c mouse given C57BL/6 T cells with graft-versus-host disease after an allogeneic hematopoietic cell transplant. The sequenced sample consisted of skin. The genes are TRBV12-2 and TRBJ2-5, with unresolved D. This CDR3 reads CASSLREDTQYF. The CDR3 bases that were read are TGTGCCAGCTCTCTGAGGGAAGACACCCAGTAC.